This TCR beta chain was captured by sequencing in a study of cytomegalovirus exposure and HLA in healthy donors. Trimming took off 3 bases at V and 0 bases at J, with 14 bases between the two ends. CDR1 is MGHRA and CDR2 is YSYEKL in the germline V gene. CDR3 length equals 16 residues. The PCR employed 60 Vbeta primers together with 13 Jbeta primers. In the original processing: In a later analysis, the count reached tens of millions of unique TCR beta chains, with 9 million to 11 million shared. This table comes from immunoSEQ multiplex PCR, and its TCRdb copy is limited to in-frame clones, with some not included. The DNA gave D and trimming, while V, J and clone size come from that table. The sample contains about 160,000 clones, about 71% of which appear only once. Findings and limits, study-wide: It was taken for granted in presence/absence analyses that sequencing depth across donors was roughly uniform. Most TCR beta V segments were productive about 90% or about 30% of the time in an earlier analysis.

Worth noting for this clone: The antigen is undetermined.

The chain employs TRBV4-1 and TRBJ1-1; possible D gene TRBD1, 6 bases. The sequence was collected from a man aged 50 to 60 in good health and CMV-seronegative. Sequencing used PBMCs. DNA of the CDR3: TGCGCCAGCAGCCAGGCGGCAGGGGCATTGAACACTGAAGCTTTCTTT. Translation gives CASSQAAGALNTEAFF.